This T cell receptor (beta chain) was identified in a study of blood T cell repertoires in COVID-19. As for the study in general: Samples representing acute and convalescent COVID-19 were sourced from the United States, Italy and Spain.

Data came from immunoSEQ multiplex PCR; TCRdb stores just in-frame clones and leaves some out. The sample has some 75,000 clones; about 70% are singletons. V dropped 4 bases and J dropped 6 bases, with 8 bases sitting between them. From germline, CDR1 is SGHRS and CDR2 YFSETQ. CDR3 length: 13 residues. This clonotype was sampled from a woman older than 75 with active or convalescent COVID-19. Sequencing was done on a sample of peripheral blood. This chain connects TRBV5-1 to TRBJ1-6; no clear D. The chain's CDR3 is CASSGGLNSPLHF. The CDR3 nucleotides read TGCGCCAGCAGCGGCGGTCTTAATTCACCCCTCCACTTT. Full variable domain (outside the CDR3, taken from reference TRBV5-1 and TRBJ1-6): KAGVTQTPRYLIKTRGQQVTLSCSPISGHRSVSWYQQTPGQGLQFLFEYFSETQRNKGNFPGRFSGRQFSNSRSEMNVSTLELGDSALYLCASSGGLNSPLHFGNGTRLTVT.